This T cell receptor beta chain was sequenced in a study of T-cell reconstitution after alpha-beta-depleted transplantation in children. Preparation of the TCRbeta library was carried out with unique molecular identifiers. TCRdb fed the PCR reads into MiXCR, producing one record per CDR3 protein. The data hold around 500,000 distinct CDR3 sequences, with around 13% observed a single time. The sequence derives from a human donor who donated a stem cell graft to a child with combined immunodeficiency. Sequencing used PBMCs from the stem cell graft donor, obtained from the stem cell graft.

The CDR3 sequence: CASSLSPGNTEAFF. In DNA form, the CDR3 reads TGCGCCAGCAGCTTGTCGCCGGGGAACACTGAAGCTTTCTTT. The rearrangement uses TRBV5-1 and TRBJ1-1, with D unresolved. CDR3 length: 14 amino acids. The ends were cut back, 1 base at V and 1 base at J, with 8 bases in the middle. Germline V lookup: CDR1 SGHRS, CDR2 YFSETQ.